This TCR beta chain was found in a study of human T cells and chemical hapten exposure (dated by TCRdb to about 2021). General notes on the study: For sensitization, 2% DPC in acetone was applied to a 2 cm by 2 cm area of upper inner arm skin. Libraries were combined into a pool for sequencing, and differences in TCR yield between samples came mainly from small differences in library volumes within the pool. The patient cohort, mostly female, included alopecia areata with under or over 50% scalp involvement, alopecia totalis and alopecia universalis. Blood for TCR sequencing was provided by twenty-nine alopecia patients at one to four time points (pre-sensitization, 2, 6 and 24 weeks). This study followed changes in the peripheral blood TCR repertoire in vivo during primary and secondary sensitization of alopecia patients to the hapten diphenylcyclopropenone (DPC). Throughout the roughly 23-week study period, patients were also given weekly therapeutic DPC doses on the scalp. Patient blood was sampled pre-sensitization (week 0) and at 2, 6 and about 24 weeks after DPC sensitization. Patch testing was done on the upper back using Finn chambers containing 0.01% DPC, and results were scored after 6 days according to International Contact Dermatitis Research Group standards. Overall study outcomes, separate from this receptor: Patch test score correlated positively with the number of PT1 expanded TCRs, reaching significance at thresholds 8, 16 and 32 but not at 4. Repeated subsampling changed both the strength of the expansion versus patch-test correlation and the threshold at which that correlation became significant. No change with DPC sensitization was found in the number of TCRs above 1 in 1000 frequency, and no evidence of global repertoire structure alterations was found. Because every patient had alopecia, a presumed autoimmune disease, the patients' immune response might differ from that of healthy individuals. Significantly more large CDR3 similarity clusters were formed by expanded TCRs than by pre-sensitization or healthy control sets, consistent with antigen-driven responses.

Receptors were amplified or captured by RACE. Instrument used: NextSeq 500. During library preparation, unique molecular identifiers were attached to individual cDNA molecules so that TCRs could be counted quantitatively and reproducibly. From each blood RNA sample, both TCR alpha and TCR beta chains were sequenced. The authors processed their data as follows. A median of roughly 100,000 TCRs per sample was observed, with a range of about 23,224 to 750,000. V, J and CDR3 annotation of the TCR reads was carried out using the Decombinator software suite. To make PS versus PT1 abundance plots, every sample was subsampled to the same number of TCRs (28,000). TCRs were defined as expanded if absent before sensitization and observed at least eight times at the 2-week time point. The public sequencing data were trimmed at Q25 with fastp and processed into clonotypes with MiXCR by TCRdb, which kept only in-frame beta chains. Each entry is one CDR3 protein sequence, shown with its most common DNA and genes. TCRdb's processing, not the study's, gives the V and J calls here. For this sample the table gives 180,000 or so distinct CDR3 sequences, of which roughly 15% were detected only once. The ten largest clones capture less than 2% of the sample.

What the time point label conveys for this sample: patch test 1, 2 weeks after DPC sensitization. Explained via the paper, the treatment or condition label denotes: therapeutic diphenylcyclopropenone sensitization with weekly scalp DPC. Blood at each patch-test visit was drawn before the patch test was applied. Patients were eligible if aged 18 to 70, diagnosed with alopecia and judged suitable for DPC therapy, and pregnant patients were excluded. Unfractionated whole blood was collected in Tempus Blood RNA tubes, and total RNA was extracted from that blood. This clonotype was seen at least ten times. The antigen it recognizes is unknown. No much larger clonotype is one base removed from it; base qualities were not supplied. CDR1 and CDR2 (SGHNT, YYREEE) derive from the germline V gene (reference sequence). From the cysteine through the phenylalanine, the CDR3 covers 13 amino acids. The CDR3 DNA has 39 bases and is translated from base 1. Ends trimmed: V by 4 bases, J by 8 bases; bases unmatched to a gene: 8.

The sample here was whole blood, taken in connection with sensitization to the hapten diphenylcyclopropenone (DPC). The sequence derives from a woman aged 30 to 39 with alopecia areata. Some clones in this sample may be carry-over from other donors' samples. The sequence links TRBV5-4 to TRBJ1-2, and 7 junctional nucleotides match TRBD1. The nucleotides are TGTGCCAGCAGCCGTGACAGGGCCCGAGGCTACACCTTC. Its translation reads: CASSRDRARGYTF. With all but the CDR3 taken from the reference TRBV5-4 and TRBJ1-2 genes, the full variable domain is: ETGVTQSPTHLIKTRGQQVTLRCSSQSGHNTVSWYQQALGQGPQFIFQYYREEENGRGNFPPRFSGLQFPNYSSELNVNALELDDSALYLCASSRDRARGYTFGSGTRLTVV.